This T cell receptor (beta chain) derives from a study of molecular identifiers for immune sequencing clone quantification (dated by TCRdb to about 2018). About the investigation overall: For a replicate experiment, RNA from 20,000 or 100,000 naive CD8 T cells was divided into five aliquots, of which four were sequenced. This methods study benchmarked molecular-identifier clustering-based TCR repertoire sequencing (MIDCIRS) and TCR RNA copy counting, using CD8 T cells to do so.

The paper as a whole reports these results and caveats: Spiked-in Jurkat TCR RNA equal to a single cell's worth was reported to be detectable even within one million naive CD8 T cells. Modeling estimated roughly 3.2 recovered TCR RNA copies per cell, compared with about 9.8 by digital PCR, which implies 25% to 30% capture efficiency. When barcode sub-clustering was omitted, TCR diversity was inflated by chimeric consensus sequences, with chimeras reaching as high as 47%. The naive libraries included spiked-in Jurkat TCR RNA (around 10 copies' worth), and this RNA is not part of the donor repertoire. Highly expanded clone sizes could be underestimated because identical TCR molecules may share a barcode. Clones above 20 RNA copies held over 98% of molecules in CMV-specific effector cells but under 1% in naive cells.

The CDR3 goes from the cysteine to the phenylalanine over 16 residues. CDR3 DNA only is kept here, 48 bases in frame from base 1. Via the germline V gene, CDR1 is SGHVS and CDR2 FNYEAQ. Relative to germline, V is missing 3 bases and J is missing 4 bases, with 9 bases of the junction outside any gene match. Naive CD8 T cell libraries were made from approximately 22,000 to 940,000 sorted cells using 10%, 30% or 50% of purified RNA. Naive CD8 T cells were FACS-sorted as CD8+CD4-CCR7+CD45RA+ on a BD FACSAria II into RLT Plus buffer. To test detection sensitivity, Jurkat RNA equal to under 13 TCR copies was added to samples of roughly 18,000-1,100,000 naive CD8 T cells. CD8 T cells were enriched using RosetteSep CD8+ T Cell Enrichment Cocktail and Ficoll-Paque, and the enriched cells then underwent ACK red cell lysis. At least ten counts were recorded for this clonotype. No antigen is known for it. Per-nucleotide qualities are absent, and no much larger clonotype sits a single base away.

The protocol used for the library was PCR. The listed sequencing device is Illumina HiSeq 4000. Preparation of bulk TCR libraries followed a previously described approach, with the TCR primers listed in Table S5. Purification of total RNA was performed with the Qiagen AllPrep DNA/RNA kit. Before analysis, reads from multiple sequencing runs of one library were combined. On the study's bioinformatics: Reads were retained only if the reads had an exact TCR constant sequence, and the retained reads were trimmed to 150 nt and grouped according to their 12-nt molecular barcodes. Within each barcode group, reads were sub-clustered at a 15% Levenshtein threshold, and quality-weighted consensus sequences were built per RNA molecule. Non-functional sequences were excluded, and lower-count sequences lying one edit away from another sequence were also excluded. On the basis of fitting two negative binomial distributions, barcode sub-clusters with fewer than 20% of the maximum read count were discarded. The public reads were reprocessed in TCRdb via fastp at Q25 and MiXCR, keeping in-frame beta chains. For every CDR3 protein sequence, its rows merge into one entry that carries the most common genes and DNA. The authors' filters were not applied to this entry. The sample table lists about 640,000 distinct CDR3 sequences, just under 20% of them with a count of one. 0.85% of the sample is in the top ten clones.

Sequenced: naive CD8+ T cells from blood, with Jurkat cell RNA spiked in. Reading the label with the study, this specimen's cell subset or site is: FACS-sorted CD8+CD4-CCR7+CD45RA+ naive T cells. Rearrangement joined TRBV7-6 to TRBJ2-5; the junction holds 9 bases that match TRBD1. This receptor was taken from a human donor in good health. Some libraries in this study had Jurkat cell RNA spiked in. The CDR3 here reads CASSFRQGGGAETQYF. The bases read TGTGCCAGCAGCTTTCGACAGGGGGGGGGTGCAGAGACCCAGTACTTC.